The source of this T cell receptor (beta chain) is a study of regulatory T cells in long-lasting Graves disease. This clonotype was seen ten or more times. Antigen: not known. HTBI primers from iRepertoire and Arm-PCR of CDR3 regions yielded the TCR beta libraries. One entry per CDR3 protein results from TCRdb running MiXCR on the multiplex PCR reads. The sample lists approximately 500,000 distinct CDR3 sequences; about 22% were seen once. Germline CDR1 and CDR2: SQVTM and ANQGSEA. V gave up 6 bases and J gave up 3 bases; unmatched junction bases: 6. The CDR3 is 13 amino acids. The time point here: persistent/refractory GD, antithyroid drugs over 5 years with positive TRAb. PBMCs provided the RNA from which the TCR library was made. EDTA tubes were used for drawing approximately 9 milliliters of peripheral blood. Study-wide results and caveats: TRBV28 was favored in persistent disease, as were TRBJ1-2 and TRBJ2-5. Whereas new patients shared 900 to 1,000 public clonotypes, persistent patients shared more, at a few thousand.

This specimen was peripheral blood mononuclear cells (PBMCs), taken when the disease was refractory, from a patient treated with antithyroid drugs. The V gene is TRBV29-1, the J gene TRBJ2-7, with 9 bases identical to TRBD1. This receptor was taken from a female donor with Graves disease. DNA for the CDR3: TGCAGCGTAACCGGGACAGGGTTCTACGAGCAGTACTTC. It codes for CSVTGTGFYEQYF.